This T cell receptor beta chain was retrieved from a study of CD8+CD57+ T cells in acquired aplastic anemia. This clonotype was found many times. Individuals selected for sequencing had exhibited CD8+CD57+ cell expansion on flow cytometry. This CDR3 region has 14 residues. V lost 6 bases and J lost 3; bases outside the gene matches: 4. Profiling of TCR beta VDJ combinations and CDR3 sequences used genomic DNA as template. MiXCR, applied by TCRdb to the reads, yields one record per CDR3 protein. This table has 150,000 or so distinct CDR3 sequences, about 48% appearing once. This sequence joins TRBV12-3 or TRBV12-4 and TRBJ2-7; 11 positions agree with TRBD2. The sample consisted of sorted CD4+, CD8+, or CD8+CD57+ T cells (not recorded which) from PBMCs. This clonotype originated in a human donor with aplastic anemia. The CDR3 sequence: CASSPGLAGYEQYF. The CDR3 nucleotides read TGTGCCAGCAGCCCCGGACTAGCGGGCTACGAGCAGTACTTC.